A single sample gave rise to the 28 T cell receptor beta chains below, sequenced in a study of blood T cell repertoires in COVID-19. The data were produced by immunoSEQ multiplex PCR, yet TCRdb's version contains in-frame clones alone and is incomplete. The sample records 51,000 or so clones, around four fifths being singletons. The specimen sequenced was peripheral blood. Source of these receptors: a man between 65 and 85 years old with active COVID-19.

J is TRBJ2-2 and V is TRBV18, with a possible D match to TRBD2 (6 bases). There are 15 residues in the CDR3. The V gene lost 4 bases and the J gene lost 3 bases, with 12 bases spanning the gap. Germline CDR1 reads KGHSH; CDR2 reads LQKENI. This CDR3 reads CASSRDSDDTGELFF. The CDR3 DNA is TGTGCCAGCTCACGGGACTCCGACGACACCGGGGAGCTGTTTTTT.

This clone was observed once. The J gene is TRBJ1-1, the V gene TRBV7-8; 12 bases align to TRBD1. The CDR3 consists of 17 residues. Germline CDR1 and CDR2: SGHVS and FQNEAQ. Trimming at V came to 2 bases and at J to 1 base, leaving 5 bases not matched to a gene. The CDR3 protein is CASSLWGQGAWNTEAFF. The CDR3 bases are TGTGCCAGCAGCTTATGGGGACAGGGGGCTTGGAACACTGAAGCTTTCTTT.

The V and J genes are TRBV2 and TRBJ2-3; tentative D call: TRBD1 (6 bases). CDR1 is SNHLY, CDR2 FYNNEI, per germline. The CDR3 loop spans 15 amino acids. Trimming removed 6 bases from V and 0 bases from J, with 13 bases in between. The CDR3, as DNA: TGTGCCAGCAGCCCCGCCGGACAGAGCACAGATACGCAGTATTTT. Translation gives CASSPAGQSTDTQYF.

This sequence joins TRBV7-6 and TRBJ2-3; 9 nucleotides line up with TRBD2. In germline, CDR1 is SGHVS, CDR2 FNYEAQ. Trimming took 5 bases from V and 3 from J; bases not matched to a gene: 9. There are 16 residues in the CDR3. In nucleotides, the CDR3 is TGTGCCAGCAGCGGCCGGGATAGCGGGGGTACAGATACGCAGTATTTT. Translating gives CASSGRDSGGTDTQYF.

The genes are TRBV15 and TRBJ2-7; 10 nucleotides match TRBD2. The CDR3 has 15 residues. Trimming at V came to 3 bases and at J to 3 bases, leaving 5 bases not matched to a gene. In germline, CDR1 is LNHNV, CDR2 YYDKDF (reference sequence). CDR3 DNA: TGTGCCACCAGCAGTAGGACTAGCGGCAACTACGAGCAGTACTTC. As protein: CATSSRTSGNYEQYF.

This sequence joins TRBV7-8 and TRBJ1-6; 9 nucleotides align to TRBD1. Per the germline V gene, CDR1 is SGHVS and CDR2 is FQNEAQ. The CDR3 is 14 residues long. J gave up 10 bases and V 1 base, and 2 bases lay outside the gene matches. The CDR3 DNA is TGTGCCAGCAGCTTAGGACAGGGGGTATCACCCCTCCACTTT. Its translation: CASSLGQGVSPLHF.

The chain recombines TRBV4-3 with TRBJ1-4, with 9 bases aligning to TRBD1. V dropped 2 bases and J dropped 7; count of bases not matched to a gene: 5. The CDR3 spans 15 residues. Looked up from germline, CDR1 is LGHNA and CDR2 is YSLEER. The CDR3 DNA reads TGCGCCAGCAGCCAAACAGGGGGCACGAGTGAAAAACTGTTTTTT. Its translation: CASSQTGGTSEKLFF.

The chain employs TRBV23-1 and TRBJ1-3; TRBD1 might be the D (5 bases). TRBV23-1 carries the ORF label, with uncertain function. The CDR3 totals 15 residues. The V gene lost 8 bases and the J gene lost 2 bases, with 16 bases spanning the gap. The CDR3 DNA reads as TGCGCCAGCTGGTCCACGGCGGGGGCTGGAAACACCATATATTTT. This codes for CASWSTAGAGNTIYF.

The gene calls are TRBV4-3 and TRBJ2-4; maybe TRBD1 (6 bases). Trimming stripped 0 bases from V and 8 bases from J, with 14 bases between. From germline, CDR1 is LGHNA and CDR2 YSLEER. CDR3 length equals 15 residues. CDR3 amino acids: CASSQDHRAVDIQYF. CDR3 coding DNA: TGCGCCAGCAGCCAAGATCACAGGGCTGTGGACATTCAGTACTTC.

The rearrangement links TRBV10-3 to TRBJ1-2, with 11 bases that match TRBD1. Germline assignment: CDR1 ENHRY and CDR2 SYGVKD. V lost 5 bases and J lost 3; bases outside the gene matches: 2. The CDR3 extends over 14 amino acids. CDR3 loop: CAISKGQGDYGYTF. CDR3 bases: TGTGCCATCAGTAAGGGACAGGGGGACTATGGCTACACCTTC.

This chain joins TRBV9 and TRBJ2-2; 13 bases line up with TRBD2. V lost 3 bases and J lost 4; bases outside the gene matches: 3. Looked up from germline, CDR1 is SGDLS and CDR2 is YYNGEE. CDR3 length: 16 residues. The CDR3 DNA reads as TGTGCCAGCAGCGGGGGACTAGCGGGGACCACCGGGGAGCTGTTTTTT. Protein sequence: CASSGGLAGTTGELFF.

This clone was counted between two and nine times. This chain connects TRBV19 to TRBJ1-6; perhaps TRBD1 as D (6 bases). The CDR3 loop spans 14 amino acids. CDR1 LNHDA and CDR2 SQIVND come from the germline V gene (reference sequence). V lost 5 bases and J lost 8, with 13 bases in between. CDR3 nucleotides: TGTGCCAGTAGTCGCGGCAGGGGTGATTCACCCCTCCACTTT. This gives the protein CASSRGRGDSPLHF.

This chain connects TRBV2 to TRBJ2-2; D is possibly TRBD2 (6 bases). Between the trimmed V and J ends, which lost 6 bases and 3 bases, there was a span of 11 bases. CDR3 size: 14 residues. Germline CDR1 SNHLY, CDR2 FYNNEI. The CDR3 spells CASRWGEDTGELFF. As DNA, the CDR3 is TGTGCCAGCAGATGGGGGGAAGACACCGGGGAGCTGTTTTTT.

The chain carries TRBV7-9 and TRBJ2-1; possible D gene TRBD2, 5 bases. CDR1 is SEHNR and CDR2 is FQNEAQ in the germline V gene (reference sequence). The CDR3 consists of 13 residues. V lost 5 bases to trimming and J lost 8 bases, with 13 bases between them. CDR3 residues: CASSIINGDEQFF. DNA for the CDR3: TGTGCCAGCAGCATAATTAACGGGGATGAGCAGTTCTTC. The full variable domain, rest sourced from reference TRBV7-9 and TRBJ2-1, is DTGVSQNPRHKITKRGQNVTFRCDPISEHNRLYWYRQTLGQGPEFLTYFQNEAQLEKSRLLSDRFSAERPKGSFSTLEIQRTEQGDSAMYLCASSIINGDEQFFGPGTRLTVL.

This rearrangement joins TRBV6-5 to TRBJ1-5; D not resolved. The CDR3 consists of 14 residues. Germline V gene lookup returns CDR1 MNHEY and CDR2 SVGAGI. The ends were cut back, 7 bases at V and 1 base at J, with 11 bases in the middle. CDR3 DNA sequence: TGTGCCAGCATCAGGCGAGAAAGCAATCAGCCCCAGCATTTT. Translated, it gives CASIRRESNQPQHF.

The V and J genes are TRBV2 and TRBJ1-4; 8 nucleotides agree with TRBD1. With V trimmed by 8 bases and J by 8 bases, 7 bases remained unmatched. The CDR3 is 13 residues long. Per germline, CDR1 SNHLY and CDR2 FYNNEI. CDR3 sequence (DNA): TGTGCCAGCCACCGGGACAGGAGAGAAAAACTGTTTTTT. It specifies CASHRDRREKLFF.

The CDR3 loop reads CASSQSTGEYEQYF. CDR3 sequence (DNA): TGCGCCAGCAGTCAATCGACCGGGGAGTACGAGCAGTACTTC. This chain connects TRBV23-1 to TRBJ2-7, with a weak D call TRBD2 (5 bases). TRBV23-1 qualifies as an ORF whose function is uncertain. The CDR3 runs to 14 residues. V lost 0 bases and J lost 4, with 10 bases in between.

The CDR3 sequence is CSVGASGNTDTQYF. CDR3 sequence (DNA): TGCAGCGTTGGGGCTAGCGGTAACACAGATACGCAGTATTTT. The chain combines TRBV29-1 with TRBJ2-3; 7 bases map to TRBD2. Per germline, CDR1 SQVTM and CDR2 ANQGSEA. Trimming took 4 bases from V and 2 from J; bases not matched to a gene: 6. CDR3 length: 14 amino acids.

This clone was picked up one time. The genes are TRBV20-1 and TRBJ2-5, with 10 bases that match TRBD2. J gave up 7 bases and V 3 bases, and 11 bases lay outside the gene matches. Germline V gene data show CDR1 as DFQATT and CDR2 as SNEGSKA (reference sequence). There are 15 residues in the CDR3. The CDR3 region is CSASLAGGLMGTQYF. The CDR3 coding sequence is TGCAGTGCTAGTTTAGCGGGGGGCCTAATGGGGACCCAGTACTTC.

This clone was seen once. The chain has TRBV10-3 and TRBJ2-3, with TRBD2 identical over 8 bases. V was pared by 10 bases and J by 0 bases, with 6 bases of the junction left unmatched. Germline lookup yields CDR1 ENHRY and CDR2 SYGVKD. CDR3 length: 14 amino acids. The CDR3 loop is CATLTSASTDTQYF. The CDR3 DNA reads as TGTGCCACCTTGACTAGCGCAAGCACAGATACGCAGTATTTT.

CDR3 nucleotides: TGCGCCAGCAGCCAAAGACAGGGTAGGACTGAAGCTTTCTTT. Protein: CASSQRQGRTEAFF. V is TRBV5-1 and J is TRBJ1-1; 7 positions agree with TRBD1. In germline, CDR1 is SGHRS, CDR2 YFSETQ. The V segment lost 4 bases and the J segment 5 bases; nucleotides outside the gene matches: 8. The CDR3 runs to 14 residues.

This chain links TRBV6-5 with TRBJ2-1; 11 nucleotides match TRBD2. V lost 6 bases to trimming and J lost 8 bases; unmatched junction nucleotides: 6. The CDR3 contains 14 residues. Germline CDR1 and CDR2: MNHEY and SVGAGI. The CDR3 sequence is CASSRLAGWDEQFF. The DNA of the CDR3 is TGTGCCAGCAGCCGACTAGCGGGGTGGGATGAGCAGTTCTTC.

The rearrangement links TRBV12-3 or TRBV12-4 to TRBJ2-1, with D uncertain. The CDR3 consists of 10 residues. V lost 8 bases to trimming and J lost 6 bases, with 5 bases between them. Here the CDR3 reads CASGLNEQFF. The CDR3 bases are TGTGCCAGCGGGCTCAATGAGCAGTTCTTC.

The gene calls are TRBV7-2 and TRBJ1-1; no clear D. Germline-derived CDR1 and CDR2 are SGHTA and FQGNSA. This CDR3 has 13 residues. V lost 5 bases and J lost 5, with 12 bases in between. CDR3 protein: CASSTMRETEAFF. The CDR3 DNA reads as TGTGCCAGCAGCACGATGAGGGAGACTGAAGCTTTCTTT.

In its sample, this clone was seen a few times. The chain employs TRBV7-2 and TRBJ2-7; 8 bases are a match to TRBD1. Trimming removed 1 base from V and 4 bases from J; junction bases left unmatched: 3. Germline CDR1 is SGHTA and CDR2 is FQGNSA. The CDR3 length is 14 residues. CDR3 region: CASSLVDRAYEQYF. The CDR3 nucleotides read TGTGCCAGCAGCTTAGTGGACAGGGCGTACGAGCAGTACTTC.

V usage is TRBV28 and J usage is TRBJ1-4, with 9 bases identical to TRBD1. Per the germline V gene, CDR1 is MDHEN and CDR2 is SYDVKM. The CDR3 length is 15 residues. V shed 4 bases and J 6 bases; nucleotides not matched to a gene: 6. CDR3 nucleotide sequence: TGTGCCAGCAGTTCTCCGGGACAGGGTTATGAAAAACTGTTTTTT. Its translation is CASSSPGQGYEKLFF.

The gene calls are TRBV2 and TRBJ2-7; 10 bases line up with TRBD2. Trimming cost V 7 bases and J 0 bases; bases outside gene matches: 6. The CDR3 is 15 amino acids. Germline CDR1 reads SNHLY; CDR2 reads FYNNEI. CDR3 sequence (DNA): TGTGCCAGCACCCCACTAGCGGGGAGCTCCTACGAGCAGTACTTC. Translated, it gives CASTPLAGSSYEQYF.

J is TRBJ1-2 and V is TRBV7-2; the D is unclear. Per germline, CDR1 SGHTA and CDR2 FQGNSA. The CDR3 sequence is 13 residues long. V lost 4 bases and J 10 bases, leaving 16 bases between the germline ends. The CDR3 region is CASSSSGSLPYTF. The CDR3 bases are TGTGCCAGCAGCTCTAGCGGCAGCTTGCCCTACACCTTC.